The 21 T cell receptor beta chains given below trace back to one sample, sequenced in a study of blood T cell repertoires in COVID-19. The data were produced by immunoSEQ multiplex PCR, yet TCRdb's version contains in-frame clones alone and is incomplete. Of roughly 250,000 clones in the sample, about 87% were seen once. The sequenced sample was peripheral blood. These receptors all stem from a human donor in a cohort sampled during active COVID-19.

The chain combines TRBV3-1 (or the pseudogene TRBV3-2) with TRBJ1-3, with 9 bases identical to TRBD1. V lost 2 bases and J lost 3; bases outside the gene matches: 8. This CDR3 spans 17 amino acids. Per the germline V gene, CDR1 is LGHDT and CDR2 is YNNKEL (reference sequence). DNA of the CDR3: TGTGCCAGCAGCCAACCCCCGGGACAGGGATTTGGAAACACCATATATTTT. It is translated as CASSQPPGQGFGNTIYF.

The sample holds one count of this clone. The CDR3 nucleotides are TGTGCCAGCAGCCGGACAGGGATTAATGAAAAACTGTTTTTT. This translates into CASSRTGINEKLFF. J is TRBJ1-4 and V is TRBV11-2; 8 bases are a match to TRBD1. With 5 bases clipped from V and 4 bases from J, the junction kept 3 bases outside the gene matches. CDR3 length: 14 amino acids. The V gene's germline CDR1 is SGHAT and CDR2 FQNNGV.

The gene calls are TRBV5-1 and TRBJ1-2, with a weak D call TRBD1 (5 bases). Trimming took 5 bases from V and 1 from J, leaving 9 bases between them. Germline values: CDR1 SGHRS, CDR2 YFSETQ. There are 13 residues in the CDR3. The CDR3 DNA is TGCGCCAGCAGGGTAGGGGTTAACTATGGCTACACCTTC. It specifies CASRVGVNYGYTF.

This sequence joins TRBV23-1 and TRBJ1-4, with D possibly TRBD1 on 6 matching bases. TRBV23-1 is given ORF status, its function remaining uncertain. The CDR3 sequence is 15 residues long. V lost 7 bases and J 4 bases, leaving 16 bases between the germline ends. The CDR3 DNA reads as TGCGCCAGCACCCACAGGGCAGCATGTAATGAAAAACTGTTTTTT. It encodes CASTHRAACNEKLFF.

V is TRBV7-9 and J is TRBJ1-6; 8 bases are shared with TRBD1. V gave up 5 bases and J gave up 7 bases; unmatched junction bases: 10. The CDR3 totals 16 residues. Germline CDR1 and CDR2: SEHNR and FQNEAQ (reference sequence). The DNA for the CDR3 is TGTGCCAGCAGCACAAGGACAGGGTTGGGCAATTCACCCCTCCACTTT. Translating gives CASSTRTGLGNSPLHF.

The chain recombines TRBV27 with TRBJ1-6, with D uncertain. The CDR3 has 15 amino acids. Germline V gene lookup returns CDR1 MNHEY and CDR2 SMNVEV (reference sequence). Deletions cut 0 bases from V and 5 bases from J, with 8 bases between. This CDR3 reads CASSLSARDNSPLHF. Written as DNA, the CDR3 is TGTGCCAGCAGTTTATCCGCACGGGATAATTCACCCCTCCACTTT.

The CDR3 loop reads CASSGTSGGADTQYF. In DNA form, the CDR3 reads TGTGCCAGCAGTGGGACTAGCGGGGGGGCAGATACGCAGTATTTT. The chain links TRBV6-4 to TRBJ2-3; 15 bases are shared with TRBD2. The CDR3 covers 15 residues. Germline V gene sequence: CDR1 MRHNA, CDR2 SNTAGT. V dropped 4 bases and J dropped 4; count of bases not matched to a gene: 0.

This clone has a handful of counts. This chain uses TRBV5-5 with TRBJ2-4; D perhaps matches TRBD1 (6 bases). This CDR3 has 13 residues. V lost 6 bases, J lost 8 bases, and 15 bases lay in between. Germline loops: CDR1 SGHKS, CDR2 YYEKEE (reference sequence). The CDR3 nucleotides are TGTGCCAGCACCAGGGGTTACGGGGACATTCAGTACTTC. Translation gives CASTRGYGDIQYF. The entire variable domain, with the rest obtained from reference TRBV5-5 and TRBJ2-4, is as follows: DAGVTQSPTHLIKTRGQQVTLRCSPISGHKSVSWYQQVLGQGPQFIFQYYEKEERGRGNFPDRFSARQFPNYSSELNVNALLLGDSALYLCASTRGYGDIQYFGAGTRLSVL.

In this sample, this clone turned up a few times. This chain joins TRBV7-8 and TRBJ1-4; D gene unclear. Germline-derived CDR1 and CDR2 are SGHVS and FQNEAQ. The CDR3 runs 15 residues. V shed 2 bases and J shed 3 bases, with 10 bases lying between them. The CDR3 is CASSLSWAPNEKLFF. The CDR3 DNA follows: TGTGCCAGCAGCTTATCTTGGGCCCCTAATGAAAAACTGTTTTTT. Full variable domain (remainder filled in from reference TRBV7-8 and TRBJ1-4): GAGVSQSPRYKVAKRGQDVALRCDPISGHVSLFWYQQALGQGPEFLTYFQNEAQLDKSGLPSDRFFAERPEGSVSTLKIQRTQQEDSAVYLCASSLSWAPNEKLFFGSGTQLSVL.

V usage is TRBV7-6 and J usage is TRBJ2-1; D gene unclear. The V gene's germline CDR1 is SGHVS and CDR2 FNYEAQ. The V end was cut by 0 bases, the J end by 0 bases, with 12 bases between. This CDR3 is 17 amino acids long. CDR3 sequence reads: CASSLAPTGSSYNEQFF. The DNA of the CDR3 is TGTGCCAGCAGCTTAGCGCCAACGGGTAGCTCCTACAATGAGCAGTTCTTC.

This clone was picked up many times. CDR3: CASRSLVLAHEQYF. As DNA, the CDR3 is TGTGCCAGCAGGAGCTTGGTGCTAGCGCACGAGCAGTACTTC. The rearrangement links TRBV12-1 to TRBJ2-7; the table's D call TRBD2 went unverified against the DNA. TRBV12-1 counts as a pseudogene. This CDR3 has 14 residues.

This sequence joins TRBV2 and TRBJ2-2; D ambiguous. CDR3 size: 16 residues. Germline CDR1 and CDR2: SNHLY and FYNNEI. Trimming stripped 1 base from V and 1 base from J, with 10 bases between. CDR3 amino acids: CASSEVGQLNTGELFF. Here the CDR3 DNA reads TGTGCCAGCAGTGAAGTTGGGCAGTTGAACACCGGGGAGCTGTTTTTT.

This chain joins TRBV28 and TRBJ2-5, with TRBD1 matching 8 bases. V lost 8 bases, J lost 0 bases, and 14 bases stayed unmatched. Germline lookup yields CDR1 MDHEN and CDR2 SYDVKM. The CDR3 runs 17 residues. The CDR3 here is CASGYGNGQGYQETQYF. The CDR3 nucleotides read TGTGCCAGCGGGTACGGGAACGGACAGGGTTACCAAGAGACCCAGTACTTC.

The table lists this clone with a count of one. V usage is TRBV2 and J usage is TRBJ1-1; tentative D call: TRBD1 (6 bases). The V end was cut by 4 bases, the J end by 4 bases, with 13 bases between. Germline CDR1 is SNHLY and CDR2 is FYNNEI. This CDR3 contains 14 residues. DNA of the CDR3: TGTGCCAGCAGTGGCCTGACAGGCCCCACTGAAGCTTTCTTT. Residues: CASSGLTGPTEAFF.

This clone was seen only once. The chain links TRBV7-9 to TRBJ1-4, with a possible D match to TRBD1 (5 bases). Trimming pared 5 bases from V and 9 bases from J, leaving 19 bases between. The CDR3 is made up of 15 amino acids. Germline V gene lookup returns CDR1 SEHNR and CDR2 FQNEAQ (reference sequence). CDR3 in amino acids: CASSITGEMVKKLFF. The CDR3 nucleotides are TGTGCCAGCAGCATCACAGGCGAAATGGTTAAAAAACTGTTTTTT.

The chain combines TRBV5-4 with TRBJ1-4; D not resolved. From germline, CDR1 is SGHNT and CDR2 YYREEE (reference sequence). Between the trimmed V and J ends, which lost 4 bases and 4 bases, there was a span of 8 bases. CDR3 length equals 13 residues. The DNA of the CDR3 is TGTGCCAGCAGCCCCGCGAATAATGAAAAACTGTTTTTT. Translation gives CASSPANNEKLFF.

V gene TRBV6-5 combines with J gene TRBJ2-3; 8 nucleotides agree with TRBD1. There are 15 residues in the CDR3. Trimming at V came to 10 bases and at J to 0 bases, leaving 9 bases not matched to a gene. Germline V lookup: CDR1 MNHEY, CDR2 SVGAGI. CDR3 DNA sequence: TGTGCCACCAAAACACAGGGGGTTAGCACAGATACGCAGTATTTT. It translates to CATKTQGVSTDTQYF.

In its sample, this clone was seen once. Other DNA variants within this sample encode the same CDR3. The chain carries TRBV25-1 and TRBJ1-2; D remains ambiguous. Germline assignment: CDR1 MGHDK and CDR2 SYGVNS. V lost 1 base and J lost 8, with 5 bases in between. The CDR3 length is 11 residues. CDR3 residues: CASSESRGYTF. The CDR3 DNA follows: TGTGCCAGCAGTGAATCTAGGGGCTACACCTTC.

J is TRBJ2-3 and V is TRBV28; D is unclear. The V end was cut by 4 bases, the J end by 1 base, with 12 bases between. CDR3 size: 15 residues. The germline V gene has CDR1 MDHEN and CDR2 SYDVKM. CDR3 DNA sequence: TGTGCCAGCAGTTCCCATGGCTCCCGCACAGATACGCAGTATTTT. This codes for CASSSHGSRTDTQYF.

This clone was observed a few times. The chain combines TRBV4-3 with TRBJ1-6, with TRBD1 as a possible D gene (6 bases). The CDR3 runs 15 residues. The V end was cut by 0 bases, the J end by 8 bases, with 11 bases between. Germline V gives CDR1 LGHNA, CDR2 YSLEER. The DNA of the CDR3 is TGCGCCAGCAGCCAAGACCAGGGGTGGGATTCACCCCTCCACTTT. It codes for CASSQDQGWDSPLHF.

This clone was counted only a few times. This chain connects TRBV13 to TRBJ2-7, with D hard to call. The V and J ends lost 4 bases and 0 bases respectively, with 13 bases between them. The CDR3 has 15 residues. The V gene's germline CDR1 is PRHDT and CDR2 FYEKMQ (reference sequence). The CDR3 nucleotides are TGTGCCAGCAGCTCTCTAGGAGAAAGCTCCTACGAGCAGTACTTC. Residues: CASSSLGESSYEQYF.